The 21 T cell receptor beta chains below were found in one sample sequenced in a study of monozygotic twins with cystic fibrosis. The table came from immunoSEQ multiplex PCR; TCRdb's copy has only in-frame clones and leaves some out. The table records some 35,000 clones, over 80% of them present only once. Sequenced sample: blood. All receptors derive from a boy between 2 and 10 years old with cystic fibrosis.

The gene calls are TRBV18 and TRBJ2-2; D remains ambiguous. CDR3 length: 15 residues. Trimming took 1 base from V and 4 from J, leaving 10 bases between them. CDR1 is KGHSH and CDR2 is LQKENI in the germline V gene. Here the CDR3 reads CASSPQIQRTGELFF. In DNA, the CDR3 is TGTGCCAGCTCACCACAAATCCAACGCACCGGGGAGCTGTTTTTT.

The rearrangement uses TRBV6-5 and TRBJ2-7; TRBD1 agrees at 8 bases. V was clipped by 5 bases and J by 2 bases; unmatched bases: 8. Germline V gene data show CDR1 as MNHEY and CDR2 as SVGAGI. This CDR3 is 15 amino acids long. This CDR3 reads CASSPLDRVAYEQYF. Written as DNA, the CDR3 is TGTGCCAGCAGTCCCCTGGACAGGGTCGCCTACGAGCAGTACTTC.

This clone turned up a few times. The J gene is TRBJ1-6, the V gene TRBV29-1; 9 bases fit TRBD1. The CDR3 is made up of 13 amino acids. Germline V gives CDR1 SQVTM, CDR2 ANQGSEA. The ends lost 7 bases at V and 6 bases at J; junction bases unmatched: 4. Here the CDR3 reads CSASTGGNSPLHF. The DNA for the CDR3 is TGCAGCGCCTCGACAGGGGGTAATTCACCCCTCCACTTT.

The chain combines TRBV6-6 with TRBJ1-4, with D uncertain. This CDR3 is built from 14 residues. Germline assignment: CDR1 MNHNY and CDR2 SVGAGI (reference sequence). V was pared by 0 bases and J by 6 bases, with 8 bases between. In DNA, the CDR3 is TGTGCCAGCAGTTACTCGAAGGGAGATGAAAAACTGTTTTTT. It encodes CASSYSKGDEKLFF.

The gene calls are TRBV2 and TRBJ1-3; D unresolved. The CDR3 is 13 residues long. Germline V gives CDR1 SNHLY, CDR2 FYNNEI. Between the trimmed V and J ends, which lost 6 bases and 0 bases, there was a span of 6 bases. The CDR3 DNA is TGTGCCAGCAGAGAGAGCTCTGGAAACACCATATATTTT. Protein sequence: CASRESSGNTIYF.

The CDR3 loop is CASSGQFNQPQHF. The CDR3 DNA reads TGTGCCAGTAGTGGGCAGTTCAATCAGCCCCAGCATTTT. The chain combines TRBV19 with TRBJ1-5; no reliable D call. This CDR3 is 13 amino acids long. Trimming took 5 bases from V and 3 from J, leaving 8 bases between them. Germline CDR1 and CDR2: LNHDA and SQIVND (reference sequence).

The CDR3 here is CASSHEDGMDNQPQHF. CDR3 DNA sequence: TGCGCCAGCAGCCATGAGGACGGGATGGACAATCAGCCCCAGCATTTT. The gene calls are TRBV4-1 and TRBJ1-5; no reliable D call. This CDR3 spans 16 amino acids. Germline V gene sequence: CDR1 MGHRA, CDR2 YSYEKL. With 3 bases removed from V and 3 bases from J, the gap between germline ends came to 15 bases.

Here the CDR3 DNA reads TGTGCCAGCTCACCTTTGGGGGGCACATTGAACACTGAAGCTTTCTTT. Translated: CASSPLGGTLNTEAFF. The chain is built from TRBV18 and TRBJ1-1; D may be TRBD1 (6 bases). Germline V CDR1 and CDR2: KGHSH, LQKENI. The CDR3 is 16 amino acids. Trimming shortened V by 3 bases and J by 0 bases, and 14 bases separated the two germline ends. The entire variable domain, with the rest obtained from reference TRBV18 and TRBJ1-1, is as follows: NAGVMQNPRHLVRRRGQEARLRCSPMKGHSHVYWYRQLPEEGLKFMVYLQKENIIDESGMPKERFSAEFPKEGPSILRIQQVVRGDSAAYFCASSPLGGTLNTEAFFGQGTRLTVV.

The chain links TRBV18 to TRBJ2-7; no clear D gene. V lost 2 bases and J lost 5, with 10 bases in between. The CDR3 consists of 13 residues. Looked up from germline, CDR1 is KGHSH and CDR2 is LQKENI. CDR3 residues: CASSPGESHEQYF. CDR3 DNA sequence: TGTGCCAGCTCACCAGGGGAATCCCACGAGCAGTACTTC.

This chain joins TRBV6-5 and TRBJ1-1; D gene unclear. This CDR3 has 14 amino acids. V lost 5 bases to trimming and J lost 0 bases, with 10 bases between them. Germline loops: CDR1 MNHEY, CDR2 SVGAGI. CDR3 region: CASSTDNMNTEAFF. The CDR3 DNA reads TGTGCCAGCAGTACCGACAACATGAACACTGAAGCTTTCTTT.

The genes are TRBV2 and TRBJ1-3; the match to TRBD1 covers 8 bases. With 4 bases clipped from V and 0 bases from J, the junction kept 5 bases outside the gene matches. Per the germline V gene, CDR1 is SNHLY and CDR2 is FYNNEI. The CDR3 extends over 16 amino acids. The CDR3 region has the DNA TGTGCCAGCAGTGCCGGACAGGGCCTCTCTGGAAACACCATATATTTT. It translates to CASSAGQGLSGNTIYF.

The gene calls are TRBV5-4 and TRBJ1-2; the match to TRBD1 covers 9 bases. V lost 5 bases to trimming and J lost 8 bases; unmatched junction nucleotides: 13. CDR3 length: 15 residues. CDR1 SGHNT and CDR2 YYREEE come from the germline V gene (reference sequence). In DNA, the CDR3 is TGTGCCAGCAGACCAGGACAGGGGAGTTCGTTAGGCTACACCTTC. Its protein product is CASRPGQGSSLGYTF. Variable domain in full (rest from reference TRBV5-4 and TRBJ1-2): ETGVTQSPTHLIKTRGQQVTLRCSSQSGHNTVSWYQQALGQGPQFIFQYYREEENGRGNFPPRFSGLQFPNYSSELNVNALELDDSALYLCASRPGQGSSLGYTFGSGTRLTVV.

This clone was counted once. The chain uses TRBV9 and TRBJ2-7, with TRBD1 matching 7 bases. Germline V gene sequence: CDR1 SGDLS, CDR2 YYNGEE. The CDR3 has 18 amino acids. Trimming cost V 9 bases and J 6 bases; bases outside gene matches: 27. The CDR3 nucleotides read TGTGCCAAAAACAGAGGACAGGCGACTCCCTCCAAAAACCTCGAGCAGTACTTC. Its protein product is CAKNRGQATPSKNLEQYF.

The rearrangement links TRBV19 to TRBJ2-1; no reliable D call. There are 15 residues in the CDR3. Germline V gives CDR1 LNHDA, CDR2 SQIVND (reference sequence). V was shortened by 3 bases and J by 1 base, with 10 bases between the two germline ends. CDR3: CASSIVARSYNEQFF. In DNA form, the CDR3 reads TGTGCCAGTAGTATCGTCGCCAGGTCCTACAATGAGCAGTTCTTC. Complete variable domain (other parts from reference TRBV19 and TRBJ2-1): DGGITQSPKYLFRKEGQNVTLSCEQNLNHDAMYWYRQDPGQGLRLIYYSQIVNDFQKGDIAEGYSVSREKKESFPLTVTSAQKNPTAFYLCASSIVARSYNEQFFGPGTRLTVL.

The chain joins TRBV10-3 to TRBJ2-1; TRBD1 matches at 7 bases. Per germline, CDR1 ENHRY and CDR2 SYGVKD. The CDR3 is 15 amino acids. V was clipped by 11 bases and J by 6 bases; unmatched bases: 16. In DNA form, the CDR3 reads TGTGCCTCCCGACCGACCGACAGGGTTAGCAATGAGCAGTTCTTC. Translated: CASRPTDRVSNEQFF.

This clone was seen a handful of times. V and J are TRBV27 and TRBJ1-2; D may be TRBD1 (6 bases). V shed 4 bases and J shed 0 bases, with 6 bases lying between them. CDR1 and CDR2 (germline): MNHEY, SMNVEV (reference sequence). The CDR3 consists of 13 residues. This CDR3 is CASSWTANYGYTF. Here the CDR3 DNA reads TGTGCCAGCAGTTGGACAGCTAACTATGGCTACACCTTC.

This rearrangement joins TRBV15 to TRBJ1-4, with D perhaps matching TRBD1 (5 bases). Germline CDR1 reads LNHNV; CDR2 reads YYDKDF (reference sequence). This CDR3 is 15 amino acids long. V dropped 6 bases and J dropped 3 bases, with 14 bases sitting between them. The CDR3 sequence: CATRTIWGANEKLFF. CDR3 sequence (DNA): TGTGCCACCAGGACAATCTGGGGGGCTAATGAAAAACTGTTTTTT.

The chain uses TRBV7-9 and TRBJ2-2; no clear D gene. Looked up from germline, CDR1 is SEHNR and CDR2 is FQNEAQ (reference sequence). V was trimmed by 0 bases and J by 4 bases, leaving 21 bases between them. The length of the CDR3 is 19 residues. CDR3 nucleotides: TGTGCCAGCAGCTTAGCCAGGAGTTCAGTGATGTTAGGCACCGGGGAGCTGTTTTTT. Its protein product is CASSLARSSVMLGTGELFF.

This clone came up a few times. The chain couples TRBV6-5 to TRBJ1-2, with a possible D match to TRBD1 (5 bases). This CDR3 has 15 residues. The V end lost 6 bases, the J end lost 3 bases, and 17 bases lay between the germline ends. Germline V gene data show CDR1 as MNHEY and CDR2 as SVGAGI. The CDR3 here is CASSRATKGYYGYTF. The CDR3, as DNA: TGTGCCAGCAGCCGGGCCACGAAGGGGTACTATGGCTACACCTTC.

V usage is TRBV19 and J usage is TRBJ1-6; a weak D match, TRBD1 (6 bases). CDR1 and CDR2 from the germline V gene are LNHDA and SQIVND (reference sequence). CDR3 length: 16 residues. Trimming took off 4 bases at V and 8 bases at J, with 18 bases between the two ends. DNA for the CDR3: TGTGCCAGTAGTACGTTTTTGTGGACAGAGGATTCACCCCTCCACTTT. It encodes CASSTFLWTEDSPLHF.

This sequence joins TRBV7-3 and TRBJ2-1; tentatively, D is TRBD2 (6 bases). Germline values: CDR1 SGHTA, CDR2 FQGTGA. The CDR3 consists of 14 residues. V lost 5 bases to trimming and J lost 6 bases, with 14 bases between them. The CDR3 here is CASSQAGDSNEQFF. The CDR3 DNA reads as TGTGCCAGCAGCCAAGCGGGCGACTCCAATGAGCAGTTCTTC. Complete variable domain (other parts from reference TRBV7-3 and TRBJ2-1): GAGVSQTPSNKVTEKGKYVELRCDPISGHTALYWYRQSLGQGPEFLIYFQGTGAADDSGLPNDRFFAVRPEGSVSTLKIQRTERGDSAVYLCASSQAGDSNEQFFGPGTRLTVL.